Each of the 13 T cell receptor beta chains below was sequenced from the same sample in a study of Ad26.COV2.S vaccination and SARS-CoV-2 variants. Data came from immunoSEQ multiplex PCR; TCRdb stores just in-frame clones and leaves some out. The sample shows 380,000 or so clones, roughly 90% of them seen only once. The sample's treatment: roughly 19 received Ad26.COV2.S at low or high dose, single or two shots; about 5 received placebo; per-sample allocation not given. Day 63 after the first vaccine or placebo injection was the time point for sampling. This specimen consisted of peripheral blood, obtained in a trial of Ad26.COV2.S vaccine versus placebo. All receptors come from a person between 18 and 59 years old who received the Ad26.COV2.S COVID-19 vaccine or a placebo.

The V call is TRBV28, the J call TRBJ1-1, with D unclear. This CDR3 comprises 14 residues. V was trimmed by 3 bases and J by 2 bases, leaving 10 bases between them. Germline V gene sequence: CDR1 MDHEN, CDR2 SYDVKM. The CDR3 protein is CASSFAGLNTEAFF. The DNA for the CDR3 is TGTGCCAGCAGTTTCGCGGGGTTAAACACTGAAGCTTTCTTT.

The V and J genes are TRBV11-2 and TRBJ2-1, with D possibly matching TRBD2 (7 bases). The CDR3 has 15 amino acids. Germline loops: CDR1 SGHAT, CDR2 FQNNGV. Trimming took off 1 base at V and 10 bases at J, with 17 bases between the two ends. CDR3 sequence (DNA): TGTGCCAGCAGCTTAGCTCATGGGGGGGCTCAAGAGCAGTTCTTC. Its translation is CASSLAHGGAQEQFF.

The chain links TRBV6-4 to TRBJ1-1, with D tentatively TRBD1 (5 bases). The CDR3 spans 16 residues. CDR1 is MRHNA and CDR2 is SNTAGT in the germline V gene. Trimming stripped 6 bases from V and 4 bases from J, with 21 bases between. The CDR3 reads CASRLPPGTKGTEAFF. The CDR3 nucleotides are TGTGCCAGCAGACTTCCCCCCGGGACTAAGGGCACTGAAGCTTTCTTT.

This clone has more than one count but fewer than ten. CDR3 nucleotide sequence: TGCAGTGCTAGACGTGAAAAACTGTTTTTT. Its protein product is CSARREKLFF. V gene TRBV20-1 combines with J gene TRBJ1-4; D ambiguous. The CDR3 is made up of 10 amino acids. Germline CDR1 DFQATT, CDR2 SNEGSKA (reference sequence). Trimming took 2 bases from V and 7 from J, leaving 2 bases between them.

V is TRBV12-5 and J is TRBJ1-2, with D perhaps matching TRBD1 (5 bases). This CDR3 is built from 14 residues. Per the germline V gene, CDR1 is LGHNT and CDR2 is FRNRAP. The V end lost 3 bases, the J end lost 0 bases, and 8 bases lay between the germline ends. As DNA, the CDR3 is TGTGCTAGTGGTTTAGGGGCAACTAACTATGGCTACACCTTC. Encoded protein: CASGLGATNYGYTF.

This chain connects TRBV9 to TRBJ2-7; possible D gene TRBD1, 6 bases. V was pared by 1 base and J by 2 bases, with 13 bases between. CDR3 length: 15 amino acids. Germline V gene lookup returns CDR1 SGDLS and CDR2 YYNGEE. This CDR3 is CASSVQGLPPYEQYF. CDR3 nucleotides: TGTGCCAGCAGCGTACAGGGGCTACCCCCCTACGAGCAGTACTTC. The variable domain in full, with the rest retrieved from reference TRBV9 and TRBJ2-7, is DSGVTQTPKHLITATGQRVTLRCSPRSGDLSVYWYQQSLDQGLQFLIQYYNGEERAKGNILERFSAQQFPDLHSELNLSSLELGDSALYFCASSVQGLPPYEQYFGPGTRLTVT.

V is TRBV7-9 and J is TRBJ1-2; D gene unclear. The V gene lost 4 bases and the J gene lost 6 bases, with 15 bases spanning the gap. The CDR3 loop spans 14 amino acids. Germline CDR1 and CDR2: SEHNR and FQNEAQ (reference sequence). The CDR3 loop reads CASSSRGTFDGYTF. The CDR3 DNA sequence: TGTGCCAGCAGCTCGCGGGGTACTTTCGATGGCTACACCTTC.

This chain connects TRBV6-1 to TRBJ2-3; tentative D call: TRBD2 (6 bases). The V gene lost 2 bases and the J gene lost 3 bases, with 9 bases spanning the gap. This CDR3 contains 14 residues. Germline V gives CDR1 MNHNS, CDR2 SASEGT. CDR3 sequence (DNA): TGTGCCAGCAGTGAACGGGACTTAACAGATACGCAGTATTTT. The encoded protein is CASSERDLTDTQYF.

This chain uses TRBV5-1 with TRBJ1-1; no firm D call. This CDR3 spans 15 amino acids. Germline-derived CDR1 and CDR2 are SGHRS and YFSETQ. The germline V and J ends were trimmed by 3 bases and 4 bases, with 16 bases remaining between them. CDR3 sequence: CASSYLTEVGTEAFF. DNA for the CDR3: TGCGCCAGCAGCTACTTAACTGAGGTGGGCACTGAAGCTTTCTTT.

The chain joins TRBV19 to TRBJ2-3; 8 nucleotides line up with TRBD1. This CDR3 contains 15 residues. Trimming took 2 bases from V and 3 from J; bases not matched to a gene: 4. Germline CDR1 LNHDA, CDR2 SQIVND (reference sequence). CDR3 sequence: CASSIQGARTDTQYF. The CDR3 coding sequence is TGTGCCAGTAGTATACAGGGGGCGCGAACAGATACGCAGTATTTT.

In this sample, this clone turned up a few times. J is TRBJ1-6 and V is TRBV27, with TRBD1 matching 7 bases. CDR1 MNHEY and CDR2 SMNVEV come from the germline V gene (reference sequence). V gave up 8 bases and J gave up 8 bases; unmatched junction bases: 6. There are 13 residues in the CDR3. The CDR3 loop is CASGWDSYSPLHF. Here the CDR3 DNA reads TGTGCCAGCGGATGGGACAGTTATTCACCCCTCCACTTT.

This chain links TRBV6-5 with TRBJ1-6; tentative D call: TRBD1 (5 bases). V was clipped by 6 bases and J by 5 bases, with 11 bases between them. CDR1 MNHEY and CDR2 SVGAGI come from the germline V gene. This CDR3 has 14 amino acids. CDR3 in DNA: TGTGCCAGCAGAAGAGACAGACATAATTCACCCCTCCACTTT. Protein: CASRRDRHNSPLHF.

The genes are TRBV12-5 and TRBJ2-7, with TRBD1 matching 8 bases. CDR3 length: 13 residues. In germline, CDR1 is LGHNT, CDR2 FRNRAP. After removal of 7 bases from V and 5 bases from J, the junction contained 7 bases not matched to a gene. DNA for the CDR3: TGTGCTAGTGCCATGACAGGGGTTAACGAGCAGTACTTC. Protein: CASAMTGVNEQYF.